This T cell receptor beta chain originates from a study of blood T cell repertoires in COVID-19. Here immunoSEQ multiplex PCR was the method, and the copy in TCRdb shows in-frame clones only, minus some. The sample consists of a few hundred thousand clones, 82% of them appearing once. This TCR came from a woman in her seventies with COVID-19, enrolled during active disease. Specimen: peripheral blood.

The CDR3 nucleotides read TGTGCCAGCTCAATGGGACTAGGAGGTGGCGAGCAGTACTTC. It encodes CASSMGLGGGEQYF. The chain links TRBV6-5 to TRBJ2-7; 8 nucleotides line up with TRBD2. The germline CDR1 and CDR2 sequences are MNHEY and SVGAGI. V lost 8 bases, J lost 6 bases, and 12 bases stayed unmatched. CDR3 length: 14 amino acids.